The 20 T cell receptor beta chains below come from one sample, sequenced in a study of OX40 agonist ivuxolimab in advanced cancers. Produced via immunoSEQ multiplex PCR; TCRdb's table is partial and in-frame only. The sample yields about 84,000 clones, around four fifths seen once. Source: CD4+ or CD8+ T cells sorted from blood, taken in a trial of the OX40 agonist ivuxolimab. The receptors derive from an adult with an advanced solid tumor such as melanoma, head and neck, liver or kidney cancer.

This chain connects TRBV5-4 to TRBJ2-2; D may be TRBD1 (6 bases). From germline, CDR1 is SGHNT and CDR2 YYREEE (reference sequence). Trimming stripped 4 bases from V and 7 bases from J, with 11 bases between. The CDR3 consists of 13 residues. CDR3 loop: CASSGHRDGELFF. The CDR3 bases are TGTGCCAGCAGCGGACACAGGGACGGGGAGCTGTTTTTT. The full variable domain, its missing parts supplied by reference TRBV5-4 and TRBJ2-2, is ETGVTQSPTHLIKTRGQQVTLRCSSQSGHNTVSWYQQALGQGPQFIFQYYREEENGRGNFPPRFSGLQFPNYSSELNVNALELDDSALYLCASSGHRDGELFFGEGSRLTVL.

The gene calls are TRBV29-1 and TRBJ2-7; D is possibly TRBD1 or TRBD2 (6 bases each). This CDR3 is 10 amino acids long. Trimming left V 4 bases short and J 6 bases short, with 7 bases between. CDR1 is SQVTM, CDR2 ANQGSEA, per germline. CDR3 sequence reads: CSVAGAEQYF. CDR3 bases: TGCAGCGTTGCGGGGGCCGAGCAGTACTTC.

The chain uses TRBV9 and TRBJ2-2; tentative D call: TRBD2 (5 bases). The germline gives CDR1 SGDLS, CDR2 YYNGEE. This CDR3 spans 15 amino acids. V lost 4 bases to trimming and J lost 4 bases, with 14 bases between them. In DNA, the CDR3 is TGTGCCAGCAGCCTATCGGGATTCGGCACCGGGGAGCTGTTTTTT. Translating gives CASSLSGFGTGELFF.

CDR3 bases: TGCGCCAGCAGCCTCCCTTACAGCACAGATACGCAGTATTTT. Its protein is CASSLPYSTDTQYF. The rearrangement joins TRBV5-1 to TRBJ2-3; D gene unclear. This CDR3 has 14 amino acids. V was pared by 4 bases and J by 0 bases, with 9 bases between. Per the germline V gene, CDR1 is SGHRS and CDR2 is YFSETQ.

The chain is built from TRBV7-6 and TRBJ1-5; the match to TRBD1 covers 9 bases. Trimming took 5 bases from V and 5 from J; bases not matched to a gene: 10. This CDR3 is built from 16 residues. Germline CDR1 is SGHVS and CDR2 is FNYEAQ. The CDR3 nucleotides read TGTGCCAGCAGCGAATGGGGACAGGGTGGTTATCAGCCCCAGCATTTT. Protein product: CASSEWGQGGYQPQHF.

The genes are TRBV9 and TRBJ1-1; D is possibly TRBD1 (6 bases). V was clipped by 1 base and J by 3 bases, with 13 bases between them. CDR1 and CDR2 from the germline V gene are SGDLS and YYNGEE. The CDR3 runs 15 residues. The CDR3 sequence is CASSVMGGAHTEAFF. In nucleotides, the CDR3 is TGTGCCAGCAGCGTAATGGGGGGGGCCCACACTGAAGCTTTCTTT.

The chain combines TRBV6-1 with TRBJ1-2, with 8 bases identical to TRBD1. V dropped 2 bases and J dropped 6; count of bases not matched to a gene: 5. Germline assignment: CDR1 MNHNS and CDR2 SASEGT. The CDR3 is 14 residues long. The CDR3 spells CASSEFSQGDGYTF. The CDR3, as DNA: TGTGCCAGCAGTGAATTTTCACAGGGGGATGGCTACACCTTC.

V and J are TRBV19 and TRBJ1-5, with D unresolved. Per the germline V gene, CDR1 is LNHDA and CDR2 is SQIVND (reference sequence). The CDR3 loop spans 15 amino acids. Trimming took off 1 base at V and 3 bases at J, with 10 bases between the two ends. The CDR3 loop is CASSIGQVYNQPQHF. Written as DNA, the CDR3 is TGTGCCAGTAGTATAGGCCAGGTATACAATCAGCCCCAGCATTTT.

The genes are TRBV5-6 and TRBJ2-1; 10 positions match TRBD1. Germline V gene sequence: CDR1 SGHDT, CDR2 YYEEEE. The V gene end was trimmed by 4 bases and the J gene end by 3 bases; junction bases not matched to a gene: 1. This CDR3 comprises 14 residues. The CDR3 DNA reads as TGTGCCAGCAGCGGGACAGGGGTCTACAATGAGCAGTTCTTC. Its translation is CASSGTGVYNEQFF.

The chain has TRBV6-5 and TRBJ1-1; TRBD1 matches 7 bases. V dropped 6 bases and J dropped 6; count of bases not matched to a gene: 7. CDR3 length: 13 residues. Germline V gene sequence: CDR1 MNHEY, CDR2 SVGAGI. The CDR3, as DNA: TGTGCCAGCAGCCTGCTAGGGGGCGCTGAAGCTTTCTTT. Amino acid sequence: CASSLLGGAEAFF.

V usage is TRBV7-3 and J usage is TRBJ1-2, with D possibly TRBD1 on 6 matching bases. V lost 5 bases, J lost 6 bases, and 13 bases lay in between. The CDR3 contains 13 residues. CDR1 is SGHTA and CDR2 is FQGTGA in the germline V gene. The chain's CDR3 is CASSPRRGDGYTF. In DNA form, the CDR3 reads TGTGCCAGCAGCCCCCGTAGGGGGGATGGCTACACCTTC.

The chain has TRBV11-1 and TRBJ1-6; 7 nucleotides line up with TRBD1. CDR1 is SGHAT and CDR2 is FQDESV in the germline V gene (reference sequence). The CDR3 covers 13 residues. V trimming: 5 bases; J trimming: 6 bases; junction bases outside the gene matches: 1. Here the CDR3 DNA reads TGTGCCAGCAGCCCAGGGGGTAATTCACCCCTCCACTTT. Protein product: CASSPGGNSPLHF.

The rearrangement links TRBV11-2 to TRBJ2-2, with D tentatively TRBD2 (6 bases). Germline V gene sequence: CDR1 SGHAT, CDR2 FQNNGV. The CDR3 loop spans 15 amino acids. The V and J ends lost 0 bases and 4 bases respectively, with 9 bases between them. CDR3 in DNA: TGTGCCAGCAGCTTAGATGGGGGGTCCACCGGGGAGCTGTTTTTT. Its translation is CASSLDGGSTGELFF.

CDR3 in DNA: TGTGCCTGGAGGAGAGGGGCCTCGGGGGAGACCCAGTACTTC. Amino acids: CAWRRGASGETQYF. V gene TRBV30 combines with J gene TRBJ2-5; D could derive from TRBD1 or TRBD2 (5 bases each). This CDR3 is built from 14 residues. V lost 3 bases to trimming and J lost 5 bases, with 16 bases between them. Germline-derived CDR1 and CDR2 are GTSNPN and SVGIG (reference sequence).

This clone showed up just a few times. The CDR3 here is CASSPRTMNTEAFF. The CDR3, as DNA: TGTGCCAGCAGCCCACGAACTATGAACACTGAAGCTTTCTTT. The chain couples TRBV9 to TRBJ1-1; D not resolved. The CDR3 has 14 amino acids. V shed 4 bases and J shed 0 bases, with 10 bases lying between them. Germline CDR1 SGDLS, CDR2 YYNGEE.

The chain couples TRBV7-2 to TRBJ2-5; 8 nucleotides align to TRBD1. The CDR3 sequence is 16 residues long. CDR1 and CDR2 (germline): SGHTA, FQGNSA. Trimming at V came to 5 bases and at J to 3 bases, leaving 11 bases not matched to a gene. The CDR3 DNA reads TGTGCCAGCAGCCCCCGGACAGGGTCAAGGGAAGAGACCCAGTACTTC. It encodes CASSPRTGSREETQYF.

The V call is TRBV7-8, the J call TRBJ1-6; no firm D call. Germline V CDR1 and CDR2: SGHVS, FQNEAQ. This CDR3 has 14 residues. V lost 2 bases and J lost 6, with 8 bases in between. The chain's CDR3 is CASSLRRGNSPLHF. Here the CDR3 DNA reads TGTGCCAGCAGCTTAAGACGGGGTAATTCACCCCTCCACTTT.

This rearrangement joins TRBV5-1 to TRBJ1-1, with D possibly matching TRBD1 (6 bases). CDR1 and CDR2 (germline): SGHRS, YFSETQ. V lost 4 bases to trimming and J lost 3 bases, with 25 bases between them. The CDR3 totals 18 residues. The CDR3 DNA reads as TGCGCCAGCAGCCCCTTCAGTGGGGGGATAGGGGGTTACACTGAAGCTTTCTTT. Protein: CASSPFSGGIGGYTEAFF.

CDR3 protein: CASSSQGATGELFF. DNA for the CDR3: TGTGCCAGCAGCTCTCAGGGGGCCACCGGGGAGCTGTTTTTT. The genes are TRBV11-2 and TRBJ2-2, with 8 bases identical to TRBD1. The CDR3 runs 14 residues. Trimming at V came to 4 bases and at J to 4 bases, leaving 2 bases not matched to a gene. Per the germline V gene, CDR1 is SGHAT and CDR2 is FQNNGV.

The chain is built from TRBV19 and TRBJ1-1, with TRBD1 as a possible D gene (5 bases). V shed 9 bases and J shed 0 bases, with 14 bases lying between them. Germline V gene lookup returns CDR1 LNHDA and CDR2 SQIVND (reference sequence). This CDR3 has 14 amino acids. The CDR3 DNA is TGTGCCAGCCGAGCAGGGAACATGAACACTGAAGCTTTCTTT. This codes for CASRAGNMNTEAFF.